The source of this TCR beta chain is a study of early T cells in non-severe SARS-CoV-2 infection. As for the study in general: The chains were unpaired, and the sequenced material was bulk RNA from unsorted whole blood.

TCRdb independently ran MiXCR on the 5' RACE reads; one entry per CDR3 protein. This sample has tens of thousands of distinct CDR3 sequences, with under 15% found just once. The CDR3 spans 13 residues. Germline V gene sequence: CDR1 SQVTM, CDR2 ANQGSEA. V lost 2 bases to trimming and J lost 4 bases, with 11 bases between them. V is TRBV29-1 and J is TRBJ2-5; D is uncertain. The clonotype originates from an adult who was a healthcare worker with PCR-confirmed SARS-CoV-2 infection or an uninfected control (not recorded which). Input material: whole blood. CDR3 bases: TGCAGCGTTGAATTGTCCTGGGGAGAGACCCAGTACTTC. Encoded protein: CSVELSWGETQYF.